This T cell receptor (beta chain) was retrieved from a study of Tregs in tolerant kidney transplant recipients. The CDR3 length is 14 residues. In germline, CDR1 is SGHNT, CDR2 YYREEE (reference sequence). V was shortened by 3 bases and J by 8 bases, with 14 bases between the two germline ends. Of note for this clone: The target antigen is unknown.

Broader study findings: Biological reproducibility was not directly addressed, but technical replication error appeared minimal.

Unstimulated regulatory T cells (CD4+CD25+CD127-), CD4+CD25- non-regulatory cells, CD4 and CD8 cells were FACS-sorted from thawed PBMCs. Generated by immunoSEQ multiplex PCR, the TCRdb table keeps only in-frame clones and is missing some. Of roughly 70,000 clones listed, around 83% were seen once; the top ten hold roughly 4%. The chain combines TRBV5-4 with TRBJ1-4; the D is unclear. The material sequenced was CD4+ T cells from blood. The clonotype was recovered from a human donor in good health. CDR3 sequence reads: CASSSRVEGEKLFF. DNA of the CDR3: TGTGCCAGCAGCTCCCGGGTTGAGGGCGAAAAACTGTTTTTT.